The present entry profiles one T cell receptor (beta chain) with its context. Its antigen is currently unknown. cDNA encoding TCR beta was synthesized via 5'RACE template switching incorporating UMIs. TCRdb reprocessed the 5' RACE reads; each CDR3 protein has one entry and no DNA is given. In all, the sample yields some 110,000 distinct CDR3 sequences. These data belong to a study of T cells expressing NK-cell markers. Overall study findings and caveats: No clear determination of HCMV specificity was made for expanded NKG2C+ T cell clones. There were a handful of donors in whom these clonotypes also led the CD3+CD56-NKG2C+ fraction. Dominant NKG2C+ clonotype frequencies of about 1.0-8% of CD8+ T cells were measured in 5 or 6 donors.

The CDR3 loop spans 15 amino acids. The germline CDR1 and CDR2 sequences are MDHEN and SYDVKM. The V and J genes are TRBV28 and TRBJ2-1. The TCR originated in a woman between 18 and 70 years old in good health. Sequencing was done on a sample of blood T cells: a sorted CD56 or NKG2C T cell subset, CD4+ or CD8+ T cells, or bulk PBMC T cells (not recorded which). The CDR3 protein is CAISRTTMTHNEQFF.